The clone carrying this T cell receptor (beta chain) is a singleton in its sample. The sample holds other DNA sequences that translate to the same CDR3. The CDR3 runs 14 residues. Germline V gene sequence: CDR1 SGHNT, CDR2 YYREEE (reference sequence). V lost 4 bases and J lost 5; bases outside the gene matches: 6. TCRdb's copy holds only in-frame clones and misses some; the assay was immunoSEQ multiplex PCR. The sample has approximately 500,000 clones; roughly 89% are singletons. This sample is drawn from a study of blood T cell repertoires in COVID-19. The overall study: COVID-19 samples from acute and convalescent phases originated in the United States, Italy and Spain. Sample material is recorded as cDNA or gDNA derived from T cells, B-cell-depleted T cells, or PBMCs.

A Seattle source enrolled patients during active infection and followed them longitudinally. The sample taken for sequencing was peripheral blood. This chain uses TRBV5-4 with TRBJ1-1; 9 nucleotides line up with TRBD1. The TCR comes from a woman in her fifties or sixties with COVID-19, enrolled during active disease. As DNA, the CDR3 is TGTGCCAGCAGCCTGGGGACAGGGAGTACTGAAGCTTTCTTT. Protein sequence: CASSLGTGSTEAFF.